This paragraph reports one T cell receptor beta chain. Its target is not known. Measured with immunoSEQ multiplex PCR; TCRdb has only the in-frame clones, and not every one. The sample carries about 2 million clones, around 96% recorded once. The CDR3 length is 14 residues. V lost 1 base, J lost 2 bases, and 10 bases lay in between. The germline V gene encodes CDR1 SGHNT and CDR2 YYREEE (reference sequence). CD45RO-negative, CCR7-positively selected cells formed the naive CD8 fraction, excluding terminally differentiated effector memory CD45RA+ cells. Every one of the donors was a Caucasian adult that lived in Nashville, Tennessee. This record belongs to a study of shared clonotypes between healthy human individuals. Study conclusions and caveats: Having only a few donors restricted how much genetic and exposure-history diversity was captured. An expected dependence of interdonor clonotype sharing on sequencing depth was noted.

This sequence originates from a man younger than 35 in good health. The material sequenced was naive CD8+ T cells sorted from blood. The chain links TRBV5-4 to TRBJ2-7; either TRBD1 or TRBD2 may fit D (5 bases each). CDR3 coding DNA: TGTGCCAGCAGCTTGTGGGGGTCCCCCTACGAGCAGTACTTC. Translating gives CASSLWGSPYEQYF.